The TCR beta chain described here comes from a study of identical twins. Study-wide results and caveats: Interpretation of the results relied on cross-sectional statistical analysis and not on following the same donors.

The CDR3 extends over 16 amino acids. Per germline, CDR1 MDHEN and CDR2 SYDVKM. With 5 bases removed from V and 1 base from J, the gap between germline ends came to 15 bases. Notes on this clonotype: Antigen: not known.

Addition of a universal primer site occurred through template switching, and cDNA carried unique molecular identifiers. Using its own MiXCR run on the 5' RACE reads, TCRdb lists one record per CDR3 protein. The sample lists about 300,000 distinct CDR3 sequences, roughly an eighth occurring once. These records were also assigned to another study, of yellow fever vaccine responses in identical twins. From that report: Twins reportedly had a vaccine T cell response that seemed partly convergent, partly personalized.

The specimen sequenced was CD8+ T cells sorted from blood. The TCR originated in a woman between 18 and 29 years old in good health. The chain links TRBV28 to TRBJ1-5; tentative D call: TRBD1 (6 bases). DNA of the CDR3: TGTGCCAGCAGTAGCGGGACATCAGGAAGCAATCAGCCCCAGCATTTT. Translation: CASSSGTSGSNQPQHF.